The T cell receptor (beta chain) under discussion was sequenced for a study of T cell changes during pregnancy in multiple sclerosis. Generated by immunoSEQ multiplex PCR, the TCRdb table keeps only in-frame clones and is missing some. The repertoire includes tens of thousands of clones, about 90% of them detected once, and roughly 0.55% sits in the top ten. The V gene's germline CDR1 is SNHLY and CDR2 FYNNEI. This CDR3 has 15 residues. With V trimmed by 6 bases and J by 7 bases, 8 bases remained unmatched. This sequence joins TRBV2 and TRBJ2-4; the match to TRBD1 covers 11 bases. This specimen was CD4+ T cells from peripheral blood mononuclear cells, taken in the second trimester of pregnancy. This clonotype was sampled from a female donor with multiple sclerosis, enrolled in a pregnancy study. The CDR3 DNA sequence: TGTGCCAGCAGGGGGGACAGGGGGTTTTCCAACATTCAGTACTTC. Translation gives CASRGDRGFSNIQYF.